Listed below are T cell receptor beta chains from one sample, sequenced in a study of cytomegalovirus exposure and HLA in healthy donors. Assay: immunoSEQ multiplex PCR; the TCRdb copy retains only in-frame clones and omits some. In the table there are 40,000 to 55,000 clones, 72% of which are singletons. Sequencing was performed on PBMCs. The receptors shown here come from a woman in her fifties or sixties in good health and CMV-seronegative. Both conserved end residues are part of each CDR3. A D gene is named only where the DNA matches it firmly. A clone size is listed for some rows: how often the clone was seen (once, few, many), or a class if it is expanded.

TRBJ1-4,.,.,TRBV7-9,TGTGCCAGCAGCTTAAATGGGAGAGAAAAACTGTTTTTT,CASSLNGREKLFF
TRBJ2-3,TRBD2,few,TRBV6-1,TGTGCCAGCAGTGACGCTAGCGGGGGGGCCGGCACAGATACGCAGTATTTT,CASSDASGGAGTDTQYF
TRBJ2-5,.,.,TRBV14,TGTGCCAGCAGCCTCGGACAGTTGGGCTCTAGGGAGACCCAGTACTTC,CASSLGQLGSRETQYF
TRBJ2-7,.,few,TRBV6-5,TGTGCCAGCAGTTGGGCCACAGGGATCGAGCAGTACTTC,CASSWATGIEQYF
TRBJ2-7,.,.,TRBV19,TGTGCCAGTAGAGGAGAAACCTACGAGCAGTACTTC,CASRGETYEQYF
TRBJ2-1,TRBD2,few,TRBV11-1,TGTGCCAGCAGCCCGACTAGCGGGGGGATTAAGGATGAGCAGTTCTTC,CASSPTSGGIKDEQFF
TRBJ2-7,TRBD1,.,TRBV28,TGTGCCAGCAGTCCTGGGACAGGTTTCTCCTACGAGCAGTACTTC,CASSPGTGFSYEQYF
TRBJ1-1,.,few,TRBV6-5,TGTGCCAGCAGTTACTCGAACCTAAACACTGAAGCTTTCTTT,CASSYSNLNTEAFF
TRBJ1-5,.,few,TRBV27,TGTGCCAGCAGTTTGCAAGGGGGAAATCAGCCCCAGCATTTT,CASSLQGGNQPQHF
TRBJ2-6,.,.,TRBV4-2,TGTGCCAGCAGCCCTTACGGTGCGCCTGGGGCCAACGTCCTGACTTTC,CASSPYGAPGANVLTF
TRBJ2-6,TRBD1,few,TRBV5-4,TGTGCCAGCCGACAGGGGATGGATGGGGCCAACGTCCTGACTTTC,CASRQGMDGANVLTF
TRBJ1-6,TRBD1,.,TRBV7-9,TGTGCCAGCAGCTTGGCAGGGGGCTATAATTCACCCCTCCACTTT,CASSLAGGYNSPLHF
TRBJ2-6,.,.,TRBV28,TGTGCCAGCAGAGCAAGCCCCTCCTCTGGGGCCAACGTCCTGACTTTC,CASRASPSSGANVLTF
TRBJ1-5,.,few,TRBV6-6,TGTGCCAGCAGTCAGAGTAAGGGGGATCGGCCCCAGCATTTT,CASSQSKGDRPQHF
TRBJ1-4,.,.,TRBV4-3,TGCGCCAGCAGCCAAGACACCGCGGTGGAGGGCGTAGAAAAACTGTTTTTT,CASSQDTAVEGVEKLFF
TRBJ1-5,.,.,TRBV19,TGTGCCAGTAGTCCTAATACGGGCAATCAGCCCCAGCATTTT,CASSPNTGNQPQHF
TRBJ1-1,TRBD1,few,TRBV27,TGTGCCAGCAGAACCTGGGACAGGGAGACTGAAGCTTTCTTT,CASRTWDRETEAFF
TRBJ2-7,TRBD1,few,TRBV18,TGTGCCAGCTCATCCGGACAGGGGGCTCAATTTCCGCAGTACTTC,CASSSGQGAQFPQYF
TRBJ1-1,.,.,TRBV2,TGTGCCAGCAGTGAAGGTTCGTGGAACACTGAAGCTTTCTTT,CASSEGSWNTEAFF
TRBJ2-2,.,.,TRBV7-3,TGTGCCAGCAGCTCTAACCCCCCCGAGGCCGGGGAGCTGTTTTTT,CASSSNPPEAGELFF
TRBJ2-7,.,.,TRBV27,TGTGCCAGCACCCGAAGGGGTGGATCAAACTCCTACGAGCAGTACTTC,CASTRRGGSNSYEQYF
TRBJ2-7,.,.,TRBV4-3,TGCGCCAGCAGCCAAGATCGGGGGATCTACGAGCAGTACTTC,CASSQDRGIYEQYF
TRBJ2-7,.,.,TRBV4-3,TGCGCCAGCAGCCAATCCTCGGGAGGGGGCCTCTCCTACGAGCAGTACTTC,CASSQSSGGGLSYEQYF
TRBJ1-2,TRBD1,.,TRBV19,TGTGCCAGTAGTTCCGCCGACAGGGGAGGCTACACCTTC,CASSSADRGGYTF
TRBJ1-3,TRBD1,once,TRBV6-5,TGTGCCAGCAGCGTTCGGGACAGCGGAAACACCATATATTTT,CASSVRDSGNTIYF
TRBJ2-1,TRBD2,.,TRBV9,TGTGCCAGCAGCGTAGATCTAGCGGGCTTACCCTCCTACAATGAGCAGTTCTTC,CASSVDLAGLPSYNEQFF
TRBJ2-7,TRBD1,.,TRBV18,TGTGCCAGCCACCCAGGAGGATCAGGGGGCGAGCAGTACTTC,CASHPGGSGGEQYF
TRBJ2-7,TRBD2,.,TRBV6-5,TGTGCCAGCGGGGGGGAGAACTCCTACGAGCAGTACTTC,CASGGENSYEQYF
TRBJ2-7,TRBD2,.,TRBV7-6,TGTGCCAGCAGCTCGACTGGGGGACTAGCGGGGGTCTCCTACGAGCAGTACTTC,CASSSTGGLAGVSYEQYF
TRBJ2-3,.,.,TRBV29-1,TGCAGCGTTGATGTCGGCGGGGAAGGATCTCAGTATTTT,CSVDVGGEGSQYF
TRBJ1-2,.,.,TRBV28,TGTGCCAGCAGTTTACCAGGTTCCGCGAATGGCTACACCTTC,CASSLPGSANGYTF
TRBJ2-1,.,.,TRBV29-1,TGCAGCGTTCTAGGGAGTCGGGACTTAGAGTACAATGAGCAGTTCTTC,CSVLGSRDLEYNEQFF
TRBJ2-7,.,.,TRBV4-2,TGTGCCAGCAGCCAAGACCTAGCTGAAACCTACGAGCAGTACTTC,CASSQDLAETYEQYF
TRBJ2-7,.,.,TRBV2,TGTGCCAGCAGTGGACATTACGAGCAGTACTTC,CASSGHYEQYF
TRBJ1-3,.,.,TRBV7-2,TGTGCCAGCAGCTTAGAAGGGGCAGGGCCTGGAAACACCATATATTTT,CASSLEGAGPGNTIYF
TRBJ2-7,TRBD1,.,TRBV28,TGTGCCAGCAGTTTCATGAGACAGGGGACCCGTCGCGGGCAACCCTACGAGCAGTACTTC,CASSFMRQGTRRGQPYEQYF
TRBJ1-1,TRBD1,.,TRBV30,TGTGCCTGGAGTCGACAGGGTACTGAAGCTTTCTTT,CAWSRQGTEAFF
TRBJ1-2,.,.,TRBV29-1,TGCAGCGTGGACAGTACGGGAAGGAATGGCTACACCTTC,CSVDSTGRNGYTF
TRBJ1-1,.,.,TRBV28,TGTGCCAGCAGTTTAAGCGGGATCCTGAACACTGAAGCTTTCTTT,CASSLSGILNTEAFF
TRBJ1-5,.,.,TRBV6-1,TGTGCCTGCACAGGGAAGGGCAATCAGCCCCAGCATTTT,CACTGKGNQPQHF
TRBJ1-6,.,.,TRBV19,TGTGCCAGTAGTAGTGCGGAGTCACCCCTCCACTTT,CASSSAESPLHF
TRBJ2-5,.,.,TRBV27,TGTGCCAGCAGTTTAACTTGGGCCTCTGGGTCCCAAGAGACCCAGTACTTC,CASSLTWASGSQETQYF
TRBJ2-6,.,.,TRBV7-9,TGTGCCAGCAGCCCTTTCTCTGGGGCCAACGTCCTGACTTTC,CASSPFSGANVLTF
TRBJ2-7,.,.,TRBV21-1,TGTGCCAGCAGCAAAGCGGCAGGGGGCGCGGTGGAGGGATCCTACGAGCAGTACTTC,CASSKAAGGAVEGSYEQYF
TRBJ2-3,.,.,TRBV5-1,TGCGCCAGCAGCCTGCTGTCAGGGCTAGACACAGATACGCAGTATTTT,CASSLLSGLDTDTQYF
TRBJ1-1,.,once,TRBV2,TGTGCCAGCAGTGACAGTCAGGGGATGACTGAAGCTTTCTTT,CASSDSQGMTEAFF
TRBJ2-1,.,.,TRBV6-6,TGTGCCAGCAGTCATGGGAGCGGGTCCTACAATGAGCAGTTCTTC,CASSHGSGSYNEQFF
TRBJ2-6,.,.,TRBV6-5,TGTGCCAGCAGACCCGGAGGTGGTGGGGCCAACGTCCTGACTTTC,CASRPGGGGANVLTF
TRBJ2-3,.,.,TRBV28,TGTGCTATAACAAGAGGGTTAAGCACAGATACGCAGTATTTT,CAITRGLSTDTQYF
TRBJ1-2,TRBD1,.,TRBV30,TGTGCCTGGAGTACAGGGGGTAGCTATGGCTACACCTTC,CAWSTGGSYGYTF
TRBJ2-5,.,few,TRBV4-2,TGTGCCAGCAGCCAAGATCCCGCAGGGAACCAAGAGACCCAGTACTTC,CASSQDPAGNQETQYF
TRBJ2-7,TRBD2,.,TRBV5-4,TGTGCCAGCAGCCCTGGGGGACTAGCGATCCACGAGCAGTACTTC,CASSPGGLAIHEQYF
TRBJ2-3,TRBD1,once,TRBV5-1,TGCGCCAGCAGCCTAGCAGACAGGGGGGATACGCAGTATTTT,CASSLADRGDTQYF
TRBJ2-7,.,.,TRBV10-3,TGTGCCATCAGTGAGGGACAATCCTACGAGCAGTACTTC,CAISEGQSYEQYF
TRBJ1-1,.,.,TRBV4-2,TGTGCCAGCAGCCAAGCCGTCCAGGGGAAGCCTGAAGCTTTCTTT,CASSQAVQGKPEAFF
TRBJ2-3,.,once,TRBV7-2,TGTGCCAGCAGCTTCGCGGGGAGCACAGATACGCAGTATTTT,CASSFAGSTDTQYF
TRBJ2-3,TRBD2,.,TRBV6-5,TGTGCCAGCAGTCGCGCGGGAGAAGATACGCAGTATTTT,CASSRAGEDTQYF
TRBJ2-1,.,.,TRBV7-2,TGTGCCAGCAGACCCAGGGGCCGACATGAGCAGTTCTTC,CASRPRGRHEQFF
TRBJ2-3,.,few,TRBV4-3,TGCGCCAGCAGCCAAGGGGGCGGGGGCCCAGATACGCAGTATTTT,CASSQGGGGPDTQYF